This section outlines one TCR beta chain sequence together with its context. The clone's antigen remains unknown. No base quality values were provided; no much bigger clone lies one nucleotide off. Whole blood was collected in K2EDTA tubes by collaborating institutions according to the institutions' own protocols. Collaborator samples were shipped for TCRbeta analysis as frozen whole blood, isolated PBMCs, or DNA extracted from either sample type. These data belong to a study of blood T cell repertoires in COVID-19 (dated by TCRdb to 2018 to 2020). As for the study more broadly: Collaborator samples came from the United States, Italy and Spain and covered acute and convalescent phases of COVID-19. Where available, HLA class I and class II types were obtained from metadata supplied by the sample provider rather than from assay-based typing. A de-identified subject ID, COVID-19 status, age in years and sex were almost always included in the sample metadata. The dataset comprised deeply sampled blood TCRbeta repertoires from subjects exposed to, actively infected with, or recovered from COVID-19. The prospective study material was composed of cDNA or gDNA derived from T cells, B-cell-depleted T cells, or PBMCs. Samples came from the ongoing ImmuneRACE study (first 160 participants) plus 1,254 subjects from 6 global collaborators. The repertoires were released in a freely available public database intended as a resource for research on the immune response to SARS-CoV-2. Study-level results and caveats: The quantity of clinical and demographic metadata differed by source and by participant and was supplied without curation.

TCRbeta CDR3 regions were amplified from genomic DNA using the immunoSEQ Assay, a bias-controlled multiplex PCR. From the authors' description of their analysis: Nucleated cell counts per sample were estimated from amplification of reference gene primers within the assay. To quantify the absolute abundance of each unique TCRbeta CDR3 rearrangement, sequence reads were collapsed and filtered. For each sample, productive Simpson clonality was calculated as the square root of Simpson's diversity index across productive rearrangements. TCRdb mirrors the immuneACCESS table, restricted to in-frame sequences. Some clones are absent from its copies; in checked studies, under half trace to an unresolved V gene, and the reason for the others is unknown. V, J and clone size reflect that table, while D and trimming were determined from the DNA. This sample comprises 120,000 or so clones, approximately 90% of them detected only once. The ten largest clones capture 6% to 8.5% of the sample.

The sample taken for sequencing was peripheral blood. This TCR came from a man in his fifties or sixties with acute or convalescent COVID-19.

The CDR3 protein sequence reads: CASSRGLQGDTQYF. The nucleotides read TGTGCCAGCAGCCGGGGACTGCAGGGAGATACGCAGTATTTT. The sequence is built from TRBV3-1 (or the pseudogene TRBV3-2) and TRBJ2-3, and TRBD2 may be the D gene, going by 6 matching bases. V sheds 4 bases and J sheds 5 bases, leaving 13 bases between their ends. From the germline V gene (reference sequence), CDR1 is LGHDT and CDR2 is YNNKEL. The CDR3 sequence holds 14 residues, the cysteine and phenylalanine included. Left in the record is the CDR3 DNA by itself, 42 bases read in frame from the first base.